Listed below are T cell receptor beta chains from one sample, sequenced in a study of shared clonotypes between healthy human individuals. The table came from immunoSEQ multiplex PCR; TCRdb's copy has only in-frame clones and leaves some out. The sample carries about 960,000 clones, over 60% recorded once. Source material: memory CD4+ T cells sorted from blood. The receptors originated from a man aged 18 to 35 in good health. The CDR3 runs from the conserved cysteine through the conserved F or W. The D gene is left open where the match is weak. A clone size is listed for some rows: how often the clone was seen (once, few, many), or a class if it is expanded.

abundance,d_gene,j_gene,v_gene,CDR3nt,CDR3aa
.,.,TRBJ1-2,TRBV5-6,TGTGCCAGCAGCTTTGGATCGAACCTTGGTAGACGGTATGGCTACACCTTC,CASSFGSNLGRRYGYTF
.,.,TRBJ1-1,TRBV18,TGTGCCAGCTCACGTTTGTTAACGGAGAGCGCTTTCTTT,CASSRLLTESAFF
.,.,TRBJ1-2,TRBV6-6,TGTGCCAGCAGAACAGCAGAAGGGACCTATGGCTACACCTTC,CASRTAEGTYGYTF
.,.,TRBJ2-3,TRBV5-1,TGCGCCAGTTACGCCACTGAAGTAACCACAGATACGCAGTATTTT,CASYATEVTTDTQYF
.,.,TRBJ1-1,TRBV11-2,TGTGCCAGCAGCCTCAGTTTGAACACTGAAGCTTTCTTT,CASSLSLNTEAFF
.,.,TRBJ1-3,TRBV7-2,TGTGCCAGCAGCCCTTGGGGACCGTCTGGAAACACCATATATTTT,CASSPWGPSGNTIYF
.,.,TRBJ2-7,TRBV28,TGTGCCAGCAGCTCCGGGGACCTTTCCTACGAGCAGTACTTC,CASSSGDLSYEQYF
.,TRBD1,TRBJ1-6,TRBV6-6,TGTGCCATCGCGACAGGGCTCAATTCACCCCTCCACTTT,CAIATGLNSPLHF
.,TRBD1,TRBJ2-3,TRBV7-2,TGTGCCAGCAGCTTAGGACAGGGGATAGGAAATACGCAGTATTTT,CASSLGQGIGNTQYF
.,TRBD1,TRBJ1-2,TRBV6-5,TGTGCCAGCAGCGATGGACAGGGGATTAGGTACACCTTC,CASSDGQGIRYTF
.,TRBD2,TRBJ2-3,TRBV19,TGTGCCAGTAGTGGAGCGGGGACCACAGATACGCAGTATTTT,CASSGAGTTDTQYF
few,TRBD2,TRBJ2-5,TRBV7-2,TGTGCCAGCAGCCCGGGGACTAGCGGGAGGGGGGAGACCCAGTACTTC,CASSPGTSGRGETQYF
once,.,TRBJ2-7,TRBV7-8,TGTGCCAGCAGCTTAGATGGGGGCTCGGGGTACGAGCAGTACTTC,CASSLDGGSGYEQYF
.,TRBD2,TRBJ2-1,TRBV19,TGTGCCAGTAGCCCCGCCCTAGCGGGGTCGAATAATGAGCAGTTCTTC,CASSPALAGSNNEQFF
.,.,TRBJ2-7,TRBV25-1,TGTGCCAGCAGTGAATATGCTTACGAAGGGCAGTACTTC,CASSEYAYEGQYF
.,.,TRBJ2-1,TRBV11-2,TGTGCCAGCAGCTTAAGGACAGACCGCTCCTACAATGAGCAGTTCTTC,CASSLRTDRSYNEQFF
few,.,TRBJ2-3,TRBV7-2,TGTGCCAGCAGCTTCCAGGGCAAGCTAGCGGATACGCAGTATTTT,CASSFQGKLADTQYF
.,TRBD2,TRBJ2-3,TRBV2,TGTGCCAGAGGGGGCCCTAGCGGGAGGGGCACAGATACGCAGTATTTT,CARGGPSGRGTDTQYF